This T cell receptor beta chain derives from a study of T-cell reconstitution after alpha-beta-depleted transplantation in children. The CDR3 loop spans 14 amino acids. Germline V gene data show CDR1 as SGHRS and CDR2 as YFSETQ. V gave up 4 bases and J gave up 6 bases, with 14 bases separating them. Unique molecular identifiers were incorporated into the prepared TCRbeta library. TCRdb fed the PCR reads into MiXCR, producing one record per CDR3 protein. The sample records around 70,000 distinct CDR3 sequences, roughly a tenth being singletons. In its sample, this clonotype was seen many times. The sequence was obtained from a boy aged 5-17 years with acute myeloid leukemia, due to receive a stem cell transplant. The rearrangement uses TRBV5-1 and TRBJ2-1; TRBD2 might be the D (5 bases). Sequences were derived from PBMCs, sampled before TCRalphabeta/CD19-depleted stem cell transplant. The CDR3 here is CASSEGGERNEQFF. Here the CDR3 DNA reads TGCGCCAGCAGCGAAGGTGGGGAGCGCAATGAGCAGTTCTTC.